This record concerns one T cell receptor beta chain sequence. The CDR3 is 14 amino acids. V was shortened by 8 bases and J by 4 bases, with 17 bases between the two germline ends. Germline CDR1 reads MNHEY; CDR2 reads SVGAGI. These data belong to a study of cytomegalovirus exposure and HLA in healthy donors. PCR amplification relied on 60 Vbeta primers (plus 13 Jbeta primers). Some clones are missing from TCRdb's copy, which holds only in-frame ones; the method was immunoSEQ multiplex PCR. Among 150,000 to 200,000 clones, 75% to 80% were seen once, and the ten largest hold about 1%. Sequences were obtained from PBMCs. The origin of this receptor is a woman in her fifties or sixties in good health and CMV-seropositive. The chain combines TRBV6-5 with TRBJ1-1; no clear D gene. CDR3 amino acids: CASCSRTAGTEAFF. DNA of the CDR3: TGTGCCAGCTGCAGTAGGACCGCGGGCACTGAAGCTTTCTTT.